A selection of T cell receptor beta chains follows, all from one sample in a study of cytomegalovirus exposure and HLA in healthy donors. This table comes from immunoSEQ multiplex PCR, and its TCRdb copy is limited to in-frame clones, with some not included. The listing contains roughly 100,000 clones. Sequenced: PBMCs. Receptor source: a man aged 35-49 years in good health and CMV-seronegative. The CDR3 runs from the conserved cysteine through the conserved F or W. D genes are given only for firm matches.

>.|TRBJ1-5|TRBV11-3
CASSLVGGWSNQPQHF
TGTGCCAGCAGCTTAGTTGGGGGCTGGAGCAATCAGCCCCAGCATTTT
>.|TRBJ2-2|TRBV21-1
CASSKSTSGGPQGKYTGELFF
TGTGCCAGCAGCAAATCTACAAGCGGGGGGCCACAAGGAAAGTACACCGGGGAGCTGTTTTTT
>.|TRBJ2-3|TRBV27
CASSLVGEYTQYF
TGTGCCAGCAGTTTGGTAGGGGAATATACGCAGTATTTT
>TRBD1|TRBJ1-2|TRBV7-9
CASSLAHGTGIGYTF
TGTGCCAGCAGCTTAGCGCATGGGACAGGGATTGGCTACACCTTC
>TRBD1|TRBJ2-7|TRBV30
CAWKTQGKYEQYF
TGTGCCTGGAAGACACAGGGGAAGTACGAGCAGTACTTC
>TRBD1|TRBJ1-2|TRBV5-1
CASSLASTGFSYGYTF
TGCGCCAGCAGCTTGGCATCGACAGGGTTTAGCTATGGCTACACCTTC
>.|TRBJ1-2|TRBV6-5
CASSPDLANYGYTF
TGTGCCAGCAGCCCTGACCTAGCTAACTATGGCTACACCTTC
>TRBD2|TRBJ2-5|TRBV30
CAWRRTSGIQETQYF
TGTGCCTGGAGAAGAACTAGCGGGATTCAAGAGACCCAGTACTTC
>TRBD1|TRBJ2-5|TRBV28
CASRLQGVGETQYF
TGTGCCAGCAGATTACAGGGGGTAGGGGAGACCCAGTACTTC
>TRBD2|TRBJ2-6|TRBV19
CASTRLAGGSGANVLTF
TGTGCCAGTACTAGACTAGCGGGGGGGTCTGGGGCCAACGTCCTGACTTTC
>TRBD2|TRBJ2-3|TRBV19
CASSIGRGNTDTQYF
TGTGCCAGTAGTATCGGGCGGGGGAACACAGATACGCAGTATTTT
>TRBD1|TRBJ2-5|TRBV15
CATSRDRGQETQYF
TGTGCCACCAGCAGGGACAGGGGACAAGAGACCCAGTACTTC
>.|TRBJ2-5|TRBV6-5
CASSYSTARQETQYF
TGTGCCAGCAGTTACTCGACTGCTCGCCAAGAGACCCAGTACTTC
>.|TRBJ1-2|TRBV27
CASSLGGLGGYTF
TGTGCCAGCAGTTTAGGAGGGCTCGGGGGCTACACCTTC
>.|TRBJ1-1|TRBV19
CASSKYRRDAEAFF
TGTGCCAGTAGTAAATACAGGCGAGACGCTGAAGCTTTCTTT
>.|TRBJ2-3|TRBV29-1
CSVERDTDTQYF
TGCAGCGTTGAGAGGGACACAGATACGCAGTATTTT
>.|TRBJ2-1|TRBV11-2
CASSLDTPGDEQFF
TGTGCCAGCAGCTTAGACACCCCCGGGGATGAGCAGTTCTTC
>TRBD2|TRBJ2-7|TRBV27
CASSSLQGLAGPYEQYF
TGTGCCAGCAGTTCCCTTCAGGGACTAGCGGGGCCCTACGAGCAGTACTTC
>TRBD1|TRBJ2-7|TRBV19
CASSMTGQGYEQYF
TGTGCCAGTAGTATGACTGGACAGGGCTACGAGCAGTACTTC
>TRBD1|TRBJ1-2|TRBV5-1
CASTTTGGGFGYTF
TGCGCCAGCACAACGACAGGGGGCGGTTTTGGCTACACCTTC
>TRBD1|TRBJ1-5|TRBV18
CASSQRQGRQPQHF
TGTGCCAGCTCACAGCGACAGGGGCGACAGCCCCAGCATTTT
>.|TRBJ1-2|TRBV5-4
CASKLGGGPIYYGYTF
TGTGCCAGCAAATTGGGGGGGGGACCTATTTACTATGGCTACACCTTC
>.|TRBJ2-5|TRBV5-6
CASSFVSAETQYF
TGTGCCAGCAGCTTCGTATCAGCGGAGACCCAGTACTTC
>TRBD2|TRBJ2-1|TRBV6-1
CASGMLAGGNNEQFF
TGTGCCAGCGGGATGTTAGCGGGGGGGAACAATGAGCAGTTCTTC
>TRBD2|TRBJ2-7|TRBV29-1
CSVEGLGGGDYEQYF
TGCAGCGTTGAAGGGTTGGGGGGGGGAGACTACGAGCAGTACTTC
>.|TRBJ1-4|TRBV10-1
CASSELAAGKLFF
TGCGCCAGCAGTGAGCTAGCGGCCGGAAAACTGTTTTTT
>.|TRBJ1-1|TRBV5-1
CASSWAGQNTEAFF
TGCGCCAGCAGCTGGGCCGGACAAAACACTGAAGCTTTCTTT
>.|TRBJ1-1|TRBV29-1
CSGGGLTEAFF
TGCAGCGGGGGAGGATTGACTGAAGCTTTCTTT
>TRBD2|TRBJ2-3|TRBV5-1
CASSLGTSGATDTQYF
TGCGCCAGCAGCCTAGGGACTAGCGGGGCCACAGATACGCAGTATTTT
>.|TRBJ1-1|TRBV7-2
CASSLNSGASTEAFF
TGTGCCAGCAGCTTAAACTCAGGGGCGAGCACTGAAGCTTTCTTT
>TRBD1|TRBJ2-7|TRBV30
CAWKGTGVYEQYF
TGTGCCTGGAAGGGGACAGGGGTATACGAGCAGTACTTC
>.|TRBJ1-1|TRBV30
CAGSLPEVNTEAFF
TGTGCCGGCTCCCTCCCTGAGGTGAACACTGAAGCTTTCTTT
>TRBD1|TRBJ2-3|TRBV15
CATSRDWQGVVDTQYF
TGTGCCACCAGCAGAGATTGGCAGGGGGTGGTTGATACGCAGTATTTT
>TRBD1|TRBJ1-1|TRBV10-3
CAIRDRSMNTEAFF
TGTGCCATCAGGGACAGGAGTATGAACACTGAAGCTTTCTTT
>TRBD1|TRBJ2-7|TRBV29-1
CSVEGQGAYEQYF
TGCAGCGTTGAAGGACAGGGGGCCTACGAGCAGTACTTC
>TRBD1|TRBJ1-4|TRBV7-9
CANRSPTGPLEKLFF
TGTGCCAACAGATCGCCGACAGGGCCCTTGGAAAAACTGTTTTTT
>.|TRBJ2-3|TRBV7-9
CASSFRASTDTQYF
TGTGCCAGCAGCTTCAGGGCTAGCACAGATACGCAGTATTTT
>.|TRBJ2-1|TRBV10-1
CASSDYQLATNEQFF
TGCGCCAGCAGTGACTATCAACTAGCTACCAATGAGCAGTTCTTC
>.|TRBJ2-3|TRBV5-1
CASSLVGATLRGDTQYF
TGCGCCAGCAGCTTGGTGGGGGCCACCCTTAGGGGAGATACGCAGTATTTT
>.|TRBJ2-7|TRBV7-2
CASSDSTYEQYF
TGTGCCAGCAGCGACTCGACCTACGAGCAGTACTTC
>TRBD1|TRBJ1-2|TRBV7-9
CASSLEDRGLPGYTF
TGTGCCAGCAGCTTAGAGGACAGGGGATTGCCCGGCTACACCTTC
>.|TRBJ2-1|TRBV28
CASSFGRVSSSYNEQFF
TGTGCCAGCAGTTTCGGCAGGGTGAGCTCCTCCTACAATGAGCAGTTCTTC
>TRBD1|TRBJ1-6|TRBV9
CASSLDRAGFNSPLHF
TGTGCCAGCAGCCTTGACAGGGCGGGGTTCAATTCACCCCTCCACTTT
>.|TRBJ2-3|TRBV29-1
CSARSGTDTQYF
TGCAGCGCCCGCAGCGGCACAGATACGCAGTATTTT
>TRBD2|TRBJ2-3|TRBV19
CATVVGGSGSATDTQYF
TGTGCCACCGTAGTAGGGGGTAGCGGGAGTGCAACAGATACGCAGTATTTT
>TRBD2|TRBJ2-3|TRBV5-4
CASSLGGRRGSTDTQYF
TGTGCCAGCAGCTTGGGCGGGAGGCGGGGTAGCACAGATACGCAGTATTTT
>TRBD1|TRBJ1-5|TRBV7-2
CASSLGGQFNQPQHF
TGTGCCAGCAGCTTAGGGGGACAGTTCAATCAGCCCCAGCATTTT
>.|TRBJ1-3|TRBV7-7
CASSLGTGNTIYF
TGTGCCAGCAGCTTAGGGACAGGAAACACCATATATTTT
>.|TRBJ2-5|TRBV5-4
CASSLEVQPSQETQYF
TGTGCCAGCAGCTTGGAAGTACAGCCATCACAAGAGACCCAGTACTTC
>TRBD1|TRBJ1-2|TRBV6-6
CASSPGTGGRYGYTF
TGTGCCAGCAGTCCCGGGACAGGGGGCCGCTATGGCTACACCTTC
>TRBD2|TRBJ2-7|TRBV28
CASSLLLAGAYEQYF
TGTGCCAGCAGTTTATTGCTAGCGGGAGCCTACGAGCAGTACTTC
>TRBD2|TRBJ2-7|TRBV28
CASSWGLAGVTYEQYF
TGTGCCAGCAGTTGGGGACTAGCGGGAGTAACCTACGAGCAGTACTTC
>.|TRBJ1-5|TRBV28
CASNLIGGDQPQHF
TGTGCCAGCAACCTAATCGGGGGAGATCAGCCCCAGCATTTT